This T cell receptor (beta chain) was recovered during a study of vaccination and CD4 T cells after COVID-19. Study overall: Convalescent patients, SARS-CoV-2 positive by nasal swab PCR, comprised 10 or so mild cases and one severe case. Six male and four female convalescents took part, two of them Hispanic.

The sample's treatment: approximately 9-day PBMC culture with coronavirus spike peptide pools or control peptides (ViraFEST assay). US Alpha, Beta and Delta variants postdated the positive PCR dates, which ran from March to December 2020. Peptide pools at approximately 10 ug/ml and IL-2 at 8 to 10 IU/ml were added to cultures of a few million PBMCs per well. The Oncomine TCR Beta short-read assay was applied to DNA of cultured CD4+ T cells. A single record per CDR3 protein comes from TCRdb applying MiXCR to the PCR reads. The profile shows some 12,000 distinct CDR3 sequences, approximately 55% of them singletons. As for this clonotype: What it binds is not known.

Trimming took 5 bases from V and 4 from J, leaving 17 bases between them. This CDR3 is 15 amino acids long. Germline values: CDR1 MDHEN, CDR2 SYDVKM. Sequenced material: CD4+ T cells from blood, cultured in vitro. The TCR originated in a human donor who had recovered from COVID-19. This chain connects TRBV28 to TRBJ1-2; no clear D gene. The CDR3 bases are TGTGCCAGCAGTCCCCGAGGTTCAGGAACCTATGGCTACACCTTC. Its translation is CASSPRGSGTYGYTF.